The 14 T cell receptor beta chains presented below share a single source sample, sequenced in a study of tumor-infiltrating lymphocytes in oesophageal squamous cell carcinoma. TCRdb reprocessed the PCR reads via MiXCR and lists one record per CDR3 protein. The sample yields some 21,000 distinct CDR3 sequences, 30% to 40% seen once. Sequencing input: esophageal tumor tissue. The receptors shown here come from a male donor with esophageal squamous cell carcinoma.

A remark on this clonotype: Since a much larger clone is just one base distant, this may be a read error. The genes are TRBV28 and TRBJ2-5, with a possible D match to TRBD2 (6 bases). The germline gives CDR1 MDHEN, CDR2 SYDVKM. The CDR3 has 15 residues. V lost 7 bases, J lost 11 bases, and 26 bases lay in between. As DNA, the CDR3 is TGTGCCAGCACCGTACTAGCCTTCGGTTACAATGAGCAGTACTTC. This encodes CASTVLAFGYNEQYF.

This clonotype qualifies as medium-sized. V is TRBV7-8 and J is TRBJ1-1; 9 nucleotides align to TRBD1. Germline lookup yields CDR1 SGHVS and CDR2 FQNEAQ. The CDR3 has 19 amino acids. Unmatched junction bases numbered 11, after V lost 0 bases and J lost 0 bases. DNA of the CDR3: TGTGCCAGCAGCTTAGCGAGGACAGGGGTGGGGCTCATGAACACTGAAGCTTTCTTT. It yields the protein CASSLARTGVGLMNTEAFF.

The V gene is TRBV12-3 or TRBV12-4, the J gene TRBJ2-6, with 14 nucleotides matching TRBD2. The J call is doubtful: the DNA matches TRBJ2-1 better. The CDR3 consists of 15 residues. Written as DNA, the CDR3 is TGTGCCAGCAGTTCGACTAGCGGGGGGGCCAGTGAGCAGTTCTTC. Translating it yields CASSSTSGGASEQFF.

This clonotype appeared many times. The rearrangement uses TRBV6-1 and TRBJ2-3; D is unresolved. The CDR3 totals 12 residues. Germline CDR1 MNHNS, CDR2 SASEGT. V lost 0 bases to trimming and J lost 2 bases, with 0 bases between them. CDR3 nucleotide sequence: TGTGCCAGCAGTGAAGCCACAGATACGCAGTATTTT. This gives the protein CASSEATDTQYF.

This clonotype was detected ten times or more. One end of the junction fails to match germline, which may point to a read error. V and J are TRBV7-7 and TRBJ1-4, with TRBD1 as a possible D gene (6 bases). The CDR3 length is 15 residues. The germline V gene encodes CDR1 SSHAT and CDR2 FNYEAQ (reference sequence). In DNA form, the CDR3 reads TGTGCTAGCAGCTCACAGGGTTCAACCCATGAAAAACTGTTTTTT. Amino acid sequence: CASSSQGSTHEKLFF.

Comment on this clonotype: A junction boundary mismatches the germline segment, possibly from a read error. The chain couples TRBV5-3 to TRBJ1-4; a possible D gene is TRBD1 (5 bases). TRBV5-3 is marked as an open reading frame, function uncertain. CDR3 length: 18 amino acids. CDR3 loop: CASSFLFGGGVTNEKLFF. The CDR3 DNA is TGTGCCAGCAGCTTCCTCTTCGGGGGAGGGGTGACTAATGAAAAACTGTTTTTT.

The chain is built from TRBV6-6 and TRBJ2-5, with D maybe TRBD2 (5 bases). Deletions cut 5 bases from V and 2 bases from J, with 12 bases between. The germline V gene has CDR1 MNHNY and CDR2 SVGAGI (reference sequence). The CDR3 loop spans 14 amino acids. The CDR3, as DNA: TGTGCCAGCAGTGAGGGATTTTGGCAAGAGACCCAGTACTTC. It encodes CASSEGFWQETQYF.

A few counts support this clonotype. It may be a read error: a sequence one base away is much more abundant. The J gene is TRBJ2-3, the V gene TRBV24-1, with 9 bases fitting TRBD2. The J call may be mistaken, given a closer DNA end match to TRBJ2-7. CDR1 is KGHDR and CDR2 is SFDVKD in the germline V gene. This CDR3 spans 17 amino acids. This CDR3 is CATSDSAGGIHYNEQYF. Written as DNA, the CDR3 is TGTGCCACCAGTGATTCAGCGGGGGGCATTCACTACAATGAGCAGTACTTC.

Comment on this clonotype: A much larger clone lies one base from this, so it may be a read error. This sequence joins TRBV14 and TRBJ1-1; 10 bases agree with TRBD2. The J call is doubtful: the DNA matches TRBJ2-5 better. Germline lookup yields CDR1 SGHDN and CDR2 FVKESK. CDR3 length equals 13 residues. Here the CDR3 reads CASSQASGGTQYF. CDR3 DNA sequence: TGTGCCAGCAGCCAAGCTAGCGGGGGTACCCAGTACTTC.

The chain couples TRBV7-9 to TRBJ2-4; D may be TRBD1 (6 bases). Judging by the DNA end, TRBJ2-1 fits better; the J call may be wrong. The CDR3 is 15 amino acids. Germline loops: CDR1 SEHNR, CDR2 FQNEAQ (reference sequence). The CDR3 is CASKSTNTRGNEQFF. CDR3 nucleotide sequence: TGTGCCAGCAAAAGCACAAATACCAGGGGCAATGAGCAGTTCTTC.

This clonotype has just a few counts. The V and J genes are TRBV7-3 and TRBJ2-5; D unclear. The DNA end is more similar to TRBJ2-1, so the J call may be wrong. Germline-derived CDR1 and CDR2 are SGHTA and FQGTGA. CDR3 size: 15 residues. The CDR3 DNA reads as TGTGCCAGCAGTCCTCGCCAGGCGGAAGGCGCTGAGCAGTTCTTC. This gives the protein CASSPRQAEGAEQFF.

The chain uses TRBV9 and TRBJ2-3; the match to TRBD2 covers 9 bases. CDR3 size: 15 residues. Trimming cost V 0 bases and J 4 bases; bases outside gene matches: 3. In germline, CDR1 is SGDLS, CDR2 YYNGEE. The CDR3 loop is CASSVGGLASDTQYF. In DNA, the CDR3 is TGTGCCAGCAGCGTAGGCGGACTAGCGTCAGATACGCAGTATTTT.

This clonotype was counted between two and nine times. The DNA is left out, because the CDR3 cannot be placed on it with certainty; the CDR3 is given as TCRdb lists it. V gene TRBV5-1 combines with J gene TRBJ2-5; the table gives TRBD1 as D, unverified against the DNA. CDR1 SGHRS and CDR2 YFSETQ come from the germline V gene. The length of the CDR3 is 15 amino acids, counting both ends. CDR3 sequence: CANLGQGRTWLHLRF.

This clonotype was recorded a few times. The chain links TRBV5-6 to TRBJ2-1; TRBD2 matches 10 bases. The germline V gene encodes CDR1 SGHDT and CDR2 YYEEEE. This CDR3 region has 17 residues. V gave up 0 bases and J gave up 6 bases; unmatched junction bases: 9. Written as DNA, the CDR3 is TGTGCCAGCAGCTTGGGGCTAGCGGGAGTCCCGGGCAATGAGCAGTTCTTC. Translating it yields CASSLGLAGVPGNEQFF.